The clone carrying this T cell receptor beta chain occurred once. CDR1 is SGHKS and CDR2 is YYEKEE in the germline V gene (reference sequence). Germline trimming cut 0 bases from V and 6 bases from J; bases unmatched to any gene: 6. The CDR3 extends over 15 amino acids. Original processing methods: Amplification from reference gene primers served as the basis for estimated nucleated cell counts. The method was immunoSEQ multiplex PCR; TCRdb's version includes in-frame clones alone and lacks a portion of them. V and J calls and clone size are given by that table; D and trimming were obtained from the DNA. The sample has fewer than 250,000 clones, around 83% seen once; the top ten hold approximately 7.4%. The data originate from a study of blood T cell repertoires in COVID-19. About the research overall: There were acute and convalescent COVID-19 samples, and they came from the United States, Italy and Spain. Sources were T cells, B-cell-depleted T cells, or PBMCs; the material itself was cDNA or gDNA.

The sequence was obtained from a woman aged 50 to 65 with acute or convalescent COVID-19. Source material: peripheral blood. The gene calls are TRBV5-5 and TRBJ2-7; 10 bases fit TRBD2. The DNA of the CDR3 is TGTGCCAGCAGCTTGGCCCAGCGGGAGGGCTCCGAGCAGTACTTC. It yields the protein CASSLAQREGSEQYF. Using reference TRBV5-5 and TRBJ2-7 for the parts outside the CDR3, the full variable domain is DAGVTQSPTHLIKTRGQQVTLRCSPISGHKSVSWYQQVLGQGPQFIFQYYEKEERGRGNFPDRFSARQFPNYSSELNVNALLLGDSALYLCASSLAQREGSEQYFGPGTRLTVT.